Following are 10 T cell receptor beta chains from one sample sequenced in a study of cytomegalovirus exposure and HLA in healthy donors. The PCR made use of 60 Vbeta and 13 Jbeta primers. The assay was immunoSEQ multiplex PCR, and TCRdb's table has in-frame clones only and misses some. The profile shows 100,000 to 150,000 clones, about 9.4% of them singletons. The source material was PBMCs. Every receptor here comes from a woman between 35 and 50 years old in good health and CMV-seropositive.

This clone was counted a few times. The J gene is TRBJ1-5, the V gene TRBV19; D is unresolved. With 1 base removed from V and 2 bases from J, the gap between germline ends came to 18 bases. CDR3 length: 18 amino acids. The germline CDR1 and CDR2 sequences are LNHDA and SQIVND (reference sequence). CDR3 sequence (DNA): TGTGCCAGTAGTATAGGGGTTAATTCGATGCGGGGCAATCAGCCCCAGCATTTT. It is translated as CASSIGVNSMRGNQPQHF.

The chain uses TRBV7-6 and TRBJ2-1; the match to TRBD2 covers 9 bases. The CDR3 consists of 18 residues. In germline, CDR1 is SGHVS, CDR2 FNYEAQ. V shed 1 base and J 5 bases; nucleotides not matched to a gene: 12. CDR3 in amino acids: CASSLDFGGLAGNNEQFF. The DNA of the CDR3 is TGTGCCAGCAGCTTAGATTTCGGGGGCCTAGCGGGGAACAATGAGCAGTTCTTC.

There are a few counts of this clone. The gene calls are TRBV30 and TRBJ2-1, with 7 positions matching TRBD1. The germline gives CDR1 GTSNPN, CDR2 SVGIG (reference sequence). The CDR3 runs to 12 residues. Losses at the gene ends were 5 bases for V and 9 bases for J; bases not matched to a gene: 7. The CDR3 reads CAWGTERGEQFF. CDR3 DNA sequence: TGTGCCTGGGGGACAGAACGGGGTGAGCAGTTCTTC.

This clone has more than one count but fewer than ten. The rearrangement joins TRBV7-3 to TRBJ2-1; D possibly corresponds to TRBD1 (5 bases). The germline CDR1 and CDR2 sequences are SGHTA and FQGTGA. V lost 0 bases and J 6 bases, leaving 12 bases between the germline ends. The CDR3 totals 15 residues. CDR3 sequence (DNA): TGTGCCAGCAGCTTAACGGGCAGGGTTGGCAATGAGCAGTTCTTC. Its translation is CASSLTGRVGNEQFF.

The chain joins TRBV27 to TRBJ1-5; TRBD1 might be the D (6 bases). V was trimmed by 2 bases and J by 7 bases, leaving 12 bases between them. The CDR3 has 14 amino acids. Germline V lookup: CDR1 MNHEY, CDR2 SMNVEV (reference sequence). CDR3: CASSLGGQRQPQHF. In DNA form, the CDR3 reads TGTGCCAGCAGTTTAGGGGGCCAGAGACAGCCCCAGCATTTT.

In its sample, this clone was seen a few times. The rearrangement links TRBV23-1 to TRBJ1-6; possible D gene TRBD1, 5 bases. TRBV23-1 is known as an ORF, though its function is uncertain. The germline V and J ends were trimmed by 5 bases and 11 bases, with 10 bases remaining between them. The CDR3 contains 12 residues. The CDR3 region is CASSWGDPPLHF. The DNA for the CDR3 is TGCGCCAGCAGTTGGGGGGATCCACCCCTCCACTTT.

V gene TRBV6-1 combines with J gene TRBJ1-2; 10 bases align to TRBD1. The CDR3 has 14 residues. CDR1 and CDR2 from the germline V gene are MNHNS and SASEGT. J lost 6 bases, V lost 11 bases, and 12 bases had no gene match. The CDR3 sequence: CACDRGRPANGYTF. CDR3 DNA: TGTGCCTGCGACAGGGGGCGGCCAGCTAATGGCTACACCTTC.

This clone was seen at least ten times. The chain combines TRBV19 with TRBJ1-1; 8 bases fit TRBD1. Germline CDR1 and CDR2: LNHDA and SQIVND (reference sequence). The trim removed 6 bases at V and 3 bases at J, leaving 6 bases unmatched. This CDR3 is built from 14 residues. CDR3 amino acids: CASSMAGGYTEAFF. CDR3 coding DNA: TGTGCCAGTAGCATGGCAGGGGGCTACACTGAAGCTTTCTTT.

This chain connects TRBV6-1 to TRBJ2-3, with D hard to call. Germline V gene sequence: CDR1 MNHNS, CDR2 SASEGT. The V end was cut by 5 bases, the J end by 0 bases, with 12 bases between. The CDR3 runs 15 residues. The CDR3 DNA reads as TGTGCCAGCAGTCCAACAGACACTAGCACAGATACGCAGTATTTT. Its translation: CASSPTDTSTDTQYF.

In its sample, this clone was seen a few times. The gene calls are TRBV30 and TRBJ2-5; tentatively, D is TRBD1 (6 bases). The CDR3 has 14 residues. Between the trimmed V and J ends, which lost 1 base and 5 bases, there was a span of 14 bases. The germline gives CDR1 GTSNPN, CDR2 SVGIG (reference sequence). In DNA form, the CDR3 reads TGTGCCTGGAGTGAAACAGGGCAGAGGGAGACCCAGTACTTC. Translated: CAWSETGQRETQYF.